This T cell receptor (beta chain) emerged from a study of cytomegalovirus exposure and HLA in healthy donors. Whole-study results and caveats: It was in a later analysis that TCR association rates were seen to vary by HLA locus, highest for DRB1 and lowest for HLA-C. The study put around 180 TCR beta chains on its list as cytomegalovirus-associated.

Regarding this clone: Its antigen is unknown.

This PCR relied on a set of 60 Vbeta primers and 13 Jbeta primers. Data came from immunoSEQ multiplex PCR; TCRdb stores just in-frame clones and leaves some out. The sample carries about 94,000 clones, 78% recorded once. The CDR3 runs 11 residues. Germline V gene lookup returns CDR1 SEHNR and CDR2 FQNEAQ (reference sequence). The V end was cut by 5 bases, the J end by 3 bases, with 4 bases between. This receptor was taken from a woman aged 55-69 years in good health and CMV-seronegative. The sequenced material came from PBMCs. V and J are TRBV7-9 and TRBJ2-5; D is unresolved. The CDR3 protein is CASSPKETQYF. CDR3 in DNA: TGTGCCAGCAGCCCTAAAGAGACCCAGTACTTC.